This is a list of T cell receptor delta chains from one sample in a study of gamma-delta T cells after stem cell transplantation. TCRdb made new clone calls on the RT-PCR reads using CATT. The data contain some 14,000 delta-chain clones, almost 9.5% of them singletons. The sequenced sample was gamma-delta T cells. The receptors were gathered from a human donor. It is not recorded whose cells these are; they may come from a transplant donor. Each CDR3 is given with its conserved first and last residue. A D gene is named only where the DNA matches it firmly. Size values are once, few and many counts, or a class for expanded clones, and some rows have none.

NA NA TRDJ1 TRDV2 CACDSSRSGSWDTQKMIF TGTGCCTGTGACAGTTCACGCTCCGGCTCCTGGGACACCCAAAAAATGATTTTC
few NA TRDJ1 TRDV2 CACDTSGGESPYTDKLIF TGTGCCTGTGACACCAGTGGCGGGGAGAGTCCGTACACCGATAAACTCATCTTT
medium-sized TRDD3 TRDJ1 TRDV2 CACDTVYGGYRGEYTDKLIF TGTGCCTGTGACACCGTATATGGGGGATACCGTGGGGAGTACACCGATAAACTCATCTTT
many TRDD3 TRDJ1 TRDV1 CALGGPPLLFTEYWGIRYTDKLIF TGTGCTCTCGGAGGCCCCCCCCTACTCTTTACCGAGTACTGGGGGATACGATACACCGATAAACTCATCTTT
few NA TRDJ1 TRDV2 CACDTGGGRPTDKLIF TGTGCCTGTGACACCGGGGGGGGGAGACCGACCGATAAACTCATCTTT
few TRDD3 TRDJ1 TRDV2 CACETMSWGIEDTDKLIF TGTGCCTGTGAGACGATGTCTTGGGGGATAGAAGACACCGATAAACTCATCTTT
medium-sized NA TRDJ3 TRDV2 CACDTVGSTSWDTRQMFF TGTGCCTGTGACACTGTGGGGAGTACCTCCTGGGACACCCGACAGATGTTTTTC
NA NA TRDJ1 TRDV2 CACDTVGRGETDKLIF TGTGCCTGTGACACCGTCGGGCGGGGGGAGACCGATAAACTCATCTTT
NA NA TRDJ1 TRDV2 CAFDTAGAYASSKPTLIF TGTGCCTTTGACACGGCTGGGGCATACGCCTCTTCGAAGCCTACACTCATCTTT
NA NA TRDJ1 TRDV2 CACDILVIPYTDKLIF TGTGCCTGTGACATTTTAGTGATTCCGTACACCGATAAACTCATCTTT
many NA TRDJ2 TRDV2 CACDTGGDPLTAKLFF TGTGCCTGTGACACCGGGGGGGACCCCCTGACAGCAAAACTCTTCTTT
few NA TRDJ1 TRDV2 CACVRGLGTPYKLIF TGTGCCTGTGTCAGAGGCCTGGGGACACCCTATAAACTCATCTTT
few TRDD3 TRDJ1 TRDV2 CACVSIAGGYELYTDNLIF TGTGCCTGTGTCTCAATCGCTGGGGGATATGAACTGTACACCGATAACCTCATCTTT
few TRDD2 TRDJ1 TRDV1 CALGVGLPTWGTFPDKPIF TGTGCTCTTGGGGTCGGCCTTCCTACTTGGGGGACATTTCCCGATAAACCCATCTTT
few TRDD3 TRDJ1 TRDV2 CACDTVGTGVPSYTDNLIF TGTGCCTGTGACACCGTAGGTACTGGGGTACCTTCGTACACCGATAACCTCATCTTT
NA NA TRDJ1 TRAV29/DV5 CSVLLCSKPDRTGGPTTVAPTDKLIF NA
few TRDD3 TRDJ1 TRDV2 CACCRTGDTSDKLIF TGTGCCTGTTGCCGAACGGGGGATACAAGCGATAAACTCATCTTT
NA NA TRDJ1 TRDV2 CARDPFPGEIENTDKLIF TGTGCCCGTGACCCCTTCCCTGGGGAAATCGAGAACACCGATAAACTCATCTTT
NA NA TRDJ1 TRDV2 CACDTLGGPVVYETPYTDTLIF TGTGCCTGTGACACTCTCGGTGGCCCTGTGGTATACGAAACTCCGTACACCGATACACTCATCTTT
NA NA TRDJ3 TRDV2 CACDLLVGPVSSDTRQLFF TGTGCCTGTGACCTACTGGTGGGTCCGGTGTCCTCGGACACCCGACAGCTGTTTTTC
NA TRDD3 TRDJ1 TRDV2 CACDTVYGGYLLDYTDTLIF TGTGCCTGTGACACCGTCTATGGGGGATACCTTTTGGATTACACCGATACACTCATCTTT
medium-sized TRDD3 TRDJ1 TRDV2 CACDGLLGDTAANTDKLIF TGTGCCTGTGACGGACTACTGGGGGATACCGCAGCGAACACCGATAAACTCATCTTT
NA TRDD3 TRDJ1 TRDV2 CACDTRRGDTQKYTDKLIF TGTGCCTGTGACACAAGAAGGGGGGATACGCAAAAGTACACCGATAAACTCATCTTT
medium-sized TRDD3 TRDJ1 TRDV1 CALGEISLAWGDTDKLIF TGTGCTCTTGGGGAGATTTCGCTTGCCTGGGGGGACACCGATAAACTCATCTTT
many TRDD3 TRDJ1 TRDV2 CACDTLGDTSPDKLIF TGTGCCTGTGACACGCTGGGGGATACCAGTCCCGATAAACTCATCTTT
NA NA TRDJ1 TRDV2 CACDTGRGDPGRTDKLIF TGTGCCTGTGACACCGGACGGGGGGACCCCGGGAGGACCGATAAACTCATCTTT
NA NA TRDJ1 TRDV2 CARDAGESRQGSVTTDKLIF TGTGCCCGTGACGCCGGTGAGAGCCGTCAGGGGAGCGTGACGACCGATAAACTCATCTTT
few TRDD3 TRDJ1 TRDV2 CACDIISTGVLNTDKLIF TGTGCCTGTGACATTATCTCTACTGGGGTACTAAACACCGATAAACTCATCTTT
few NA TRDJ1 TRDV1 CAIGPGSYWWRGWGRHTDKLIF TGTGCTATTGGGCCCGGTTCCTACTGGTGGAGGGGCTGGGGGAGGCACACCGATAAACTCATCTTT